The entry below gives a single T cell receptor beta chain sequence along with its context. Its antigen is unidentified. These data come from a study of graft-versus-host responses after intestinal transplantation. Across the whole study: Anti-thymocyte globulin induction preceded 2 to 4 years of tacrolimus and steroid maintenance in all recipients. General study points: Peak GvH clone levels in circulation were associated with early post-transplant HvG declines. GvH clones surfaced in recipient marrow, some emerging earlier in ileum or blood.

Some clones are missing from TCRdb's copy, which holds only in-frame ones; the method was immunoSEQ multiplex PCR. The sample has approximately 9,100 clones; 90% to 95% are singletons. The ends were cut back, 5 bases at V and 9 bases at J, with 20 bases in the middle. The germline CDR1 and CDR2 sequences are MDHEN and SYDVKM. The CDR3 runs 15 residues. The clonotype originates from a human patient who received an intestinal transplant, so some T cells may come from the graft donor. This specimen was bone marrow, taken approximately 1.5 years after intestinal transplantation. The chain uses TRBV28 and TRBJ2-1, with D tentatively TRBD2 (7 bases). Written as DNA, the CDR3 is TGTGCCAGCAGTCCAAGGGGGGAGGGCCCGGTTGAGCAGTTCTTC. Translation gives CASSPRGEGPVEQFF.